Sequencing of this T cell receptor beta chain was carried out in a study of human T cells and chemical hapten exposure. This clonotype occurred many times. Time point indicated: pre-sensitization, week 0. Treatment noted: therapeutic diphenylcyclopropenone sensitization with weekly scalp DPC. Via MiXCR, TCRdb re-called the RACE reads, giving one row per CDR3 protein. Among fewer than 65,000 distinct CDR3 sequences listed, 9.4% were seen once. The TCR originated in a woman in her thirties or forties with alopecia areata. Some clones in this sample may be carry-over from other donors' samples. The source material was whole blood, sampled in connection with sensitization to the hapten diphenylcyclopropenone (DPC).

The CDR3 is CASKFTGELFF. CDR3 nucleotides: TGTGCCAGCAAATTCACCGGGGAGCTGTTTTTT. The rearrangement links TRBV6-2 or TRBV6-3 to TRBJ2-2; the D is unclear. CDR1 is MNHEY, CDR2 SVGEGT, per germline. The CDR3 is made up of 11 amino acids. V lost 7 bases, J lost 4 bases, and 4 bases lay in between.